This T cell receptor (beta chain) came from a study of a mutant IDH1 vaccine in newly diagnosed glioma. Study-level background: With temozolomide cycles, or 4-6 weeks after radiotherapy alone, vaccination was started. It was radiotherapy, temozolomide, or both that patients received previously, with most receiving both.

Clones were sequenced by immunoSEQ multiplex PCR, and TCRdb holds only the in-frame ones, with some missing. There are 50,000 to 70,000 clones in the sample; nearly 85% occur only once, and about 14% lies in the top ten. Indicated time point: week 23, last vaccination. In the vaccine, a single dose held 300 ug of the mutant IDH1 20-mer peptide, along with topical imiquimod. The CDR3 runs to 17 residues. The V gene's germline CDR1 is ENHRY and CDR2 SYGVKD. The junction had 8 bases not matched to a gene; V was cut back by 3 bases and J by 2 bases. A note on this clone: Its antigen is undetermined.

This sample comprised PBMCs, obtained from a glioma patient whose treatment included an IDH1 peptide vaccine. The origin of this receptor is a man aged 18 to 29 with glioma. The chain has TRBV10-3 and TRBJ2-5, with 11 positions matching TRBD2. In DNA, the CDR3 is TGTGCCATCAGTGAAGGACTAGCGGGTCTGGGGCAAGAGACCCAGTACTTC. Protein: CAISEGLAGLGQETQYF.